This entry lists 23 T cell receptor beta chains sequenced from one sample in a study of radiotherapy plus CTLA-4 blockade in lung cancer. The method was immunoSEQ multiplex PCR; TCRdb's version includes in-frame clones alone and lacks a portion of them. The sample has 40,000 to 55,000 clones, over 60% seen once; the top ten hold approximately 2.4%. The specimen was peripheral blood, collected from a patient treated with radiotherapy plus ipilimumab. The receptors here all came from a human donor with non-small cell lung cancer whose response to radiotherapy plus ipilimumab could not be evaluated.

The chain is built from TRBV15 and TRBJ2-3; TRBD2 matches at 11 bases. CDR3 length equals 17 residues. The V segment lost 1 base and the J segment 1 base; nucleotides outside the gene matches: 4. Germline-derived CDR1 and CDR2 are LNHNV and YYDKDF (reference sequence). The CDR3 DNA reads TGTGCCACCAGCAGAGGTATGGGACTAGCGGGCACAGATACGCAGTATTTT. Translated, it gives CATSRGMGLAGTDTQYF. The entire variable domain, with the rest obtained from reference TRBV15 and TRBJ2-3, is as follows: DAMVIQNPRYQVTQFGKPVTLSCSQTLNHNVMYWYQQKSSQAPKLLFHYYDKDFNNEADTPDNFQSRRPNTSFCFLDIRSPGLGDTAMYLCATSRGMGLAGTDTQYFGPGTRLTVL.

V gene TRBV2 combines with J gene TRBJ1-2, with TRBD1 identical over 9 bases. V was clipped by 6 bases and J by 6 bases; unmatched bases: 8. Germline V gene sequence: CDR1 SNHLY, CDR2 FYNNEI. This CDR3 spans 14 amino acids. The CDR3 bases are TGTGCCAGCAGCTGGGAAGACAGGGGGAATGGCTACACCTTC. Residues: CASSWEDRGNGYTF.

This rearrangement joins TRBV7-9 to TRBJ2-7; 8 bases agree with TRBD2. CDR1 is SEHNR, CDR2 FQNEAQ, per germline (reference sequence). J gave up 9 bases and V 6 bases, and 16 bases lay outside the gene matches. The CDR3 contains 15 residues. The CDR3: CASSRSERGSTRQYF. The CDR3, as DNA: TGTGCCAGCAGTCGTTCTGAGCGGGGGAGTACGCGGCAGTACTTC.

This clone was seen just once. The CDR3 coding sequence is TGTGCCTGGATGGGACTTTCCATGAACACTGAAGCTTTCTTT. Protein: CAWMGLSMNTEAFF. The chain uses TRBV30 and TRBJ1-1; D might be TRBD1 (5 bases). V was trimmed by 4 bases and J by 0 bases, leaving 12 bases between them. The CDR3 has 14 residues. Germline V gene lookup returns CDR1 GTSNPN and CDR2 SVGIG (reference sequence). The full variable domain, completed using reference TRBV30 and TRBJ1-1, is SQTIHQWPATLVQPVGSPLSLECTVEGTSNPNLYWYRQAAGRGLQLLFYSVGIGQISSEVPQNLSASRPQDRQFILSSKKLLLSDSGFYLCAWMGLSMNTEAFFGQGTRLTVV.

The V and J genes are TRBV7-2 and TRBJ2-2; 9 bases line up with TRBD2. Germline assignment: CDR1 SGHTA and CDR2 FQGNSA. The length of the CDR3 is 18 residues. Trimming removed 2 bases from V and 4 bases from J; junction bases left unmatched: 11. Here the CDR3 reads CASSLYPGLAAFTGELFF. The CDR3 DNA follows: TGTGCCAGCAGCTTATATCCGGGACTAGCCGCTTTCACCGGGGAGCTGTTTTTT.

This chain uses TRBV29-1 with TRBJ2-6, with 11 positions matching TRBD1. There are 16 residues in the CDR3. Germline CDR1 SQVTM, CDR2 ANQGSEA. V was clipped by 4 bases and J by 1 base; unmatched bases: 3. The CDR3 DNA is TGCAGCGTTGTGGGGGACAGGGGGTCTGGGGCCAACGTCCTGACTTTC. This sequence encodes CSVVGDRGSGANVLTF.

Regarding this clone: At one end, the junction sequence differs from germline, possibly due to a read error. CDR3 amino acids: CASSHTGSINF. CDR3 DNA sequence: TGTGCCAGCAGCCACACAGGGTCGATTAACTTC. V gene TRBV14 combines with J gene TRBJ2-7, with D tentatively TRBD1 (6 bases). The CDR3 spans 11 residues. Germline CDR1 reads SGHDN; CDR2 reads FVKESK.

This clone was detected once. The chain joins TRBV7-9 to TRBJ2-1; 13 bases are a match to TRBD2. The junction had 6 bases not matched to a gene; V was cut back by 5 bases and J by 8 bases. The V gene's germline CDR1 is SEHNR and CDR2 FQNEAQ (reference sequence). There are 15 residues in the CDR3. In DNA, the CDR3 is TGTGCCAGCAGCCTTAGGACTAGCGGGAGCGATGAGCAGTTCTTC. It encodes CASSLRTSGSDEQFF.

The chain recombines TRBV18 with TRBJ2-2; TRBD1 matches 9 bases. The V gene's germline CDR1 is KGHSH and CDR2 LQKENI. The J segment lost 5 bases and the V segment lost 4 bases, leaving 11 bases of the junction unmatched. The CDR3 length is 17 residues. The CDR3 coding sequence is TGTGCCAGCTCACTCCAGAGGACAGGGGAAAAAACCGGGGAGCTGTTTTTT. Translated, it gives CASSLQRTGEKTGELFF.

This clone has only a few counts. This chain connects TRBV5-4 to TRBJ1-4, with D tentatively TRBD1 (5 bases). Trimming removed 4 bases at V and 8 bases at J, with 15 bases between. Germline V CDR1 and CDR2: SGHNT, YYREEE (reference sequence). There are 14 residues in the CDR3. CDR3 nucleotides: TGTGCCAGCAGCACGAATTGGGAGGGGGAAAAACTGTTTTTT. Translation gives CASSTNWEGEKLFF.

CDR3 sequence reads: CASSLQGWAQYF. CDR3 sequence (DNA): TGTGCCAGCAGCCTACAGGGTTGGGCGCAGTATTTT. This chain links TRBV7-2 with TRBJ2-3, with D possibly matching TRBD1 (6 bases). V was shortened by 5 bases and J by 10 bases, with 13 bases between the two germline ends. There are 12 residues in the CDR3. In germline, CDR1 is SGHTA, CDR2 FQGNSA.

The chain couples TRBV30 to TRBJ2-6, with 8 bases lining up with TRBD2. V shed 3 bases and J 4 bases; nucleotides not matched to a gene: 5. This CDR3 has 15 amino acids. CDR1 GTSNPN and CDR2 SVGIG come from the germline V gene (reference sequence). As DNA, the CDR3 is TGTGCCTGGAGCCCCGGGGGGGTCGGGGCCAACGTCCTGACTTTC. Protein sequence: CAWSPGGVGANVLTF. The full variable domain, completed using reference TRBV30 and TRBJ2-6, is SQTIHQWPATLVQPVGSPLSLECTVEGTSNPNLYWYRQAAGRGLQLLFYSVGIGQISSEVPQNLSASRPQDRQFILSSKKLLLSDSGFYLCAWSPGGVGANVLTFGAGSRLTVL.

This rearrangement joins TRBV29-1 to TRBJ1-1, with a tentative D call TRBD1 (6 bases). Trimming shortened V by 6 bases and J by 5 bases, and 16 bases separated the two germline ends. This CDR3 spans 13 amino acids. Germline CDR1 and CDR2: SQVTM and ANQGSEA. CDR3 residues: CSVSQGRNTEAFF. CDR3 in DNA: TGCAGCGTATCACAGGGAAGGAATACTGAAGCTTTCTTT.

This chain joins TRBV5-1 and TRBJ2-7; 10 nucleotides line up with TRBD2. Germline-derived CDR1 and CDR2 are SGHRS and YFSETQ. This CDR3 is built from 17 residues. The junction had 9 bases not matched to a gene; V was cut back by 3 bases and J by 0 bases. CDR3 loop: CASSYTTIAGGSYEQYF. The CDR3, as DNA: TGCGCCAGCAGCTACACGACCATAGCGGGGGGCTCCTACGAGCAGTACTTC.

This clone was observed a single time. V is TRBV29-1 and J is TRBJ1-5; 7 bases line up with TRBD1. The CDR3 spans 14 residues. V shed 0 bases and J 9 bases; nucleotides not matched to a gene: 8. CDR1 SQVTM and CDR2 ANQGSEA come from the germline V gene. CDR3 residues: CSVEDGGRTGPQHF. The CDR3 DNA sequence: TGCAGCGTTGAAGATGGGGGCAGGACAGGGCCCCAGCATTTT.

This clone was observed a single time. This chain links TRBV6-1 with TRBJ2-3, with 8 bases matching TRBD1. Trimming took 1 base from V and 0 from J; bases not matched to a gene: 12. Germline V gives CDR1 MNHNS, CDR2 SASEGT. This CDR3 is 19 amino acids long. The CDR3 protein is CASSEGQGAFLFSTDTQYF. DNA of the CDR3: TGTGCCAGCAGTGAAGGGCAGGGGGCGTTTTTGTTTAGCACAGATACGCAGTATTTT.

The chain carries TRBV5-4 and TRBJ2-3; no firm D call. The CDR3 length is 15 residues. Germline CDR1 is SGHNT and CDR2 is YYREEE (reference sequence). The V and J ends lost 5 bases and 0 bases respectively, with 13 bases between them. The CDR3 sequence is CASRAEVLSTDTQYF. Here the CDR3 DNA reads TGTGCCAGCAGAGCTGAGGTACTCAGCACAGATACGCAGTATTTT.

This clone was recorded only once. This sequence joins TRBV29-1 and TRBJ1-4, with D possibly being TRBD1 (5 bases). The length of the CDR3 is 12 residues. V lost 7 bases, J lost 8 bases, and 14 bases lay in between. Germline lookup yields CDR1 SQVTM and CDR2 ANQGSEA. CDR3 coding DNA: TGCAGCGCCTCACCGGGGGGAGAAAAACTGTTTTTT. This sequence encodes CSASPGGEKLFF.

The chain recombines TRBV30 with TRBJ2-5; D not certain. Deletions cut 3 bases from V and 0 bases from J, with 2 bases between. Looked up from germline, CDR1 is GTSNPN and CDR2 is SVGIG (reference sequence). The CDR3 extends over 11 amino acids. The CDR3 DNA reads TGTGCCTGGAGCTACCAAGAGACCCAGTACTTC. It is translated as CAWSYQETQYF.

This sequence joins TRBV5-4 and TRBJ2-5, with 12 nucleotides matching TRBD2. Germline V gives CDR1 SGHNT, CDR2 YYREEE (reference sequence). The CDR3 has 14 residues. V lost 2 bases, J lost 5 bases, and 1 base stayed unmatched. The CDR3 sequence is CASSFLAGGETQYF. CDR3 DNA: TGTGCCAGCAGCTTCCTAGCGGGGGGGGAGACCCAGTACTTC.

CDR3 sequence (DNA): TGTGCCAGCATCATGACTAGCGGGTCAGATACGCAGTATTTT. Protein sequence: CASIMTSGSDTQYF. This chain joins TRBV7-9 and TRBJ2-3, with 10 bases aligning to TRBD2. CDR3 length: 14 amino acids. Unmatched junction bases numbered 5, after V lost 7 bases and J lost 4 bases. The germline V gene encodes CDR1 SEHNR and CDR2 FQNEAQ (reference sequence).

The chain couples TRBV29-1 to TRBJ2-5; tentatively, D is TRBD1 (6 bases). From germline, CDR1 is SQVTM and CDR2 ANQGSEA. V lost 1 base, J lost 6 bases, and 15 bases lay in between. The CDR3 is 14 residues long. CDR3 protein: CSVEVNRAVKTQYF. The CDR3 DNA reads TGCAGCGTTGAAGTGAACAGGGCAGTAAAGACCCAGTACTTC.

V is TRBV4-3 and J is TRBJ2-3, with TRBD2 matching over 13 bases. CDR1 and CDR2 (germline): LGHNA, YSLEER. The CDR3 has 20 residues. The V segment lost 7 bases and the J segment 0 bases; nucleotides outside the gene matches: 16. CDR3 amino acids: CASTPHVGTSGKLSTDTQYF. CDR3 nucleotides: TGCGCCAGCACCCCACATGTGGGGACTAGCGGGAAACTCAGCACAGATACGCAGTATTTT.